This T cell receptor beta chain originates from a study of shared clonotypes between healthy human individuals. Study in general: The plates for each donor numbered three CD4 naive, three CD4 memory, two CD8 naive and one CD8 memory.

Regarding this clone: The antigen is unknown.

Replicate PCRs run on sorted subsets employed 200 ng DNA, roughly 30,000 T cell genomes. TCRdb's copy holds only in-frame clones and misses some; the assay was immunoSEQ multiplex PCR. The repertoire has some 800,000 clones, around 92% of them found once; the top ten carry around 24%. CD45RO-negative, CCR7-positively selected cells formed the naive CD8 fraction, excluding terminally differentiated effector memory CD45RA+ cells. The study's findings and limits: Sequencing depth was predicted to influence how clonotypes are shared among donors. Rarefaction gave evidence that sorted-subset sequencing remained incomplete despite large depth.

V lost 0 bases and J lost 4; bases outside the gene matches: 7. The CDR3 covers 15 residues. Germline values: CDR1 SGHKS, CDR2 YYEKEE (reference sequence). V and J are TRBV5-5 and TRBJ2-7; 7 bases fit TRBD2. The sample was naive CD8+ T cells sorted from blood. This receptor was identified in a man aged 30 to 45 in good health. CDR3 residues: CASSLGTRAGYEQYF. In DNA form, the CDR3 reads TGTGCCAGCAGCTTGGGGACTAGAGCGGGTTACGAGCAGTACTTC.